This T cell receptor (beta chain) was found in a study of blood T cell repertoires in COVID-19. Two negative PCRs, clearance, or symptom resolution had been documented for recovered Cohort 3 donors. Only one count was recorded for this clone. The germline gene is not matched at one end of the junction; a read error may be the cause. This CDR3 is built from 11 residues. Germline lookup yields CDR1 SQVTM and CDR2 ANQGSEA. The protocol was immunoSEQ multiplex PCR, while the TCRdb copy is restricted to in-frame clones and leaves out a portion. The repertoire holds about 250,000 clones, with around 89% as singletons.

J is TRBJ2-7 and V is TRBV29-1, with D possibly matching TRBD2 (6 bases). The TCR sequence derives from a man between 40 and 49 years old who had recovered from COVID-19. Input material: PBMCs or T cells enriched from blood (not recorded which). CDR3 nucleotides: TGCAGCGTCGAAGGAGGGTACGAGCAGTACTTC. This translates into CSVEGGYEQYF.